This T cell receptor (beta chain) comes out of a study of CD8 T cells in ankylosing spondylitis. Study conclusions and caveats: With a CD8+ phenotype, disease-linked clones were relatively rare in peripheral blood. Ankylosing spondylitis blood appeared to be characterized by a TCR beta motif of several highly homologous variants.

This clonotype was observed a few times. The antigen remains unidentified. Quantitative 5'-RACE with molecular barcodes produced the TCR beta libraries. TCRdb analysed the 5' RACE reads with MiXCR anew, one entry per CDR3 protein. The data contain nearly 25,000 distinct CDR3 sequences, about a sixth of them seen just once; the ten biggest clones take up 25% to 30%. The clonotype comes from a male donor with ankylosing spondylitis or in good health (not recorded which). The sample was blood.

The CDR3: CSARDYGRGQETQYF. For the CDR3, the DNA is TGCAGTGCTAGAGATTATGGGCGGGGTCAAGAGACCCAGTACTTC. V is TRBV20-1 and J is TRBJ2-5, with a weak D call TRBD2 (6 bases). V was cut by 0 bases and J by 2 bases, with 13 bases left in between. Germline assignment: CDR1 DFQATT and CDR2 SNEGSKA (reference sequence). The CDR3 contains 15 residues.